Sequencing of this TCR beta chain was carried out in a study of cytomegalovirus exposure and HLA in healthy donors (dated by TCRdb to 2015 to 2018). Study-wide context: In an earlier analysis of around 540 of the donors, about 260 Gb of sequence data and approximately 120 million unique TCR beta sequences from 150 million to 200 million T cells were reported. HLA typing covered class I and class II loci at four-digit resolution. In a later genetic analysis, genome-wide SNP genotypes for about 55% of the roughly 700 donors were used, and that subset was treated as a discovery cohort. Across approximately 400 genotyped donors of the cohort, an average of about 220,000 unique TCR beta nucleotide sequences per donor were sequenced, and roughly 20% of those sequences were non-productive. In addition to the first cohort of roughly 670 subjects, a separate validation cohort of approximately 120 different subjects was used. Typing coverage differed by locus: A, B, C, DRB1 and DQB1 were typed in about 629-640 donors, DQA1 in about 500, DPA1 in around 580, and DPB1 in 450 to 480. A later analysis re-examined previously published TCR beta repertoires from just over 650 donors and added high-resolution HLA genotyping to investigate patterns of TCR occurrence. An earlier analysis of 500 to 650 of the donors applied high-throughput TCR beta sequencing to assess whether each TCR beta V gene segment acted as functional or pseudogenic. An early release covering some 640 HLA-typed donors comprised about 300 gigabases of sequencing data and 85 million to 100 million unique TCR sequences. High-throughput TCR immunosequencing, statistical association of individual TCRs with disease status, and machine learning were combined to predict cytomegalovirus infection status. Of the roughly 400 genotyped donors, over 70% fell in the genetic ancestry cluster associated with self-reported Caucasian donors. Donor age, sex, ethnicity and CMV serostatus were compiled together with the repertoire data. All discovery cohort repertoires had been generated on a single sequencing platform. Rather than using new phenotypic data, the later analysis identified candidate immune exposures from TCR beta sequences and from how often those sequences occurred across donors. The study was designed to test whether signatures of past pathogen exposure could be identified by cataloging public T cell receptors. The T cell repertoires of under 700 subjects were profiled by immunosequencing and related to cytomegalovirus serostatus. Several DR-DQ haplotypes were treated as single units for association and clustering because of strong linkage in the cohort.

In the case of this clone: Its antigen target is currently unknown. The junction and the germline gene differ at one end; a read error may be behind it.

In total, 630 or so healthy bone marrow donors made up the cohort. All cohort members were sampled while nominally healthy, although unrecorded immune exposures were likely present. The donor was CMV seronegative and was included in the group of a few hundred seronegative cohort members. Each donor provided a peripheral blood sample, and peripheral blood mononuclear cells were used for TCR beta sequencing. Genomic DNA was extracted from the blood cell samples with the Qiagen DNeasy Blood Extraction Kit. The full study reports these points: A few of the identified cytomegalovirus-associated TCR beta chains were confirmed in vitro to be specific for cytomegalovirus antigens. In a later analysis, most CMV-associated TCR beta chains were found to appear HLA-restricted, with HLA associations seemingly driven largely by CMV exposure. The classifier was reported to diagnose cytomegalovirus status with high specificity and sensitivity in both the original and validation cohorts. The 87-base-pair reads could not distinguish some IMGT-functional V segments, including TRBV6-2 and TRBV6-3, so those segments were excluded. Linkage disequilibrium might explain the correlated functional status among segregating V segments, but an unknown experimental factor could not be excluded. In the study, around 150 TCR beta chains were listed as associated with cytomegalovirus. A later analysis associated 15,000 to 20,000 TCR beta sequences with specific HLA alleles at a false discovery rate of 0.05. Across donors, most TCR sequences were observed very rarely, whereas some public TCRs were present in many individuals. In this cohort, only TCR beta chains were sequenced, and detectable features were limited by the absence of alpha or paired-chain data. The presence/absence analyses assumed that sequencing depth was roughly uniform across donors, and that assumption may not be true. A group of highly shared sequence variants was considered likely to be a technical artifact of the sequencing pipeline. V-gene and J-gene trimming of TCR beta chains was associated with a missense DCLRE1C variant in a later genetic analysis, and the association was replicated in an independent cohort. In a later analysis, TCR association rates were found to vary across HLA loci, with the most associated TCRs seen for DRB1 alleles and the fewest for HLA-C alleles. According to the authors, the approach could potentially be generalized to other disease states and immunological phenotypes. Seventeen rarely observed V segments, including chromosome 9 orphons, were excluded from the earlier analysis of a few hundred of the donors because counts were too low. Because HLA typing was unavailable for some donors at each locus, only the typed subset was used in association tests. According to a later genetic analysis, donors in an Asian-associated ancestry cluster had fewer N-insertions in productive TCRs than the approximately 700-donor mean. Several of the top co-occurrence clusters appeared to be linked to parvovirus B19, influenza, CMV and Epstein-Barr virus, according to a later analysis. When HLA alleles, especially DR and DQ, strongly co-occurred, attributing TCR associations to individual alleles was difficult. In a later analysis, HLA-associated TCR beta chains were found to be more clonally expanded and to have lower generation probabilities than equally common non-associated chains. A further reported finding was that TCR beta sequences accurately predicted the HLA-A and HLA-B alleles for most subjects in the first cohort. For the cohort, immune exposure information was limited to CMV serostatus. An earlier analysis of several hundred of the donors showed that most TCR beta V segments appeared in productive rearrangements either about 90% or about 30% of the time, which broadly matched IMGT annotations.

Library generation was performed with the immunoSEQ multiplex PCR assay. For the multiplex PCR, a mixture combining 60 forward primers for TCR Vbeta segments and 13 reverse primers for TCR Jbeta segments was used. The CDR3 region of rearranged TCR beta genes was amplified from genomic DNA by a multiplex PCR assay. On the Illumina HiSeq System, the amplified TCR beta libraries were sequenced as 87-base-pair reads. On the study's bioinformatics: In a later analysis, some 80 million unique TCR beta chains were counted across the approximately 640 repertoires, and roughly 10 million of these chains were shared by at least two donors. Raw reads were error-corrected and collapsed into unique sequences with a nearest-neighbor algorithm that merged closely related sequences to remove PCR and sequencing errors. Alignment of CDR3 sequences to IMGT reference sequences was used to assign V, D and J gene segments. For a sequence to be retained, a match of at least six nucleotides to both a V gene segment and a J gene segment was required. Rearrangements were classified as productive when the CDR3 lacked stop codons and remained in frame with V and J, and all other rearrangements were classified as non-productive. Following IMGT convention, CDR3 was defined as the stretch from the second conserved V-encoded cysteine to the conserved J-encoded phenylalanine. The earlier analysis of approximately 590 of the donors excluded any sequence lacking an unambiguous match to a single V gene segment. An earlier analysis of a few hundred of the donors classified V segments as functional when productive rearrangements were above 56.7% and as segregating when the standard deviation between donors was above 5%. A statistical classification framework was built for diagnosing cytomegalovirus status from the catalog of TCR beta chain sequences. A later analysis assigned V and J genes by comparing TCR nucleotide sequences with IMGT/GENE-DB human TR gene sequences. A later analysis assigned CDR3 sequences and most-parsimonious VDJ recombination scenarios with the TCRdist pipeline. In a later analysis, each TCR beta chain was defined by its CDR3 amino acid sequence together with its V-gene family, and reads without a unique V-gene family were excluded. In a later analysis, around 650 highly shared, low-generation-probability nucleotide sequences were removed to address suspected cross-contamination and a sequencing artifact. For each public chain, a later analysis derived a clonal expansion index from normalized ranks of inferred template counts within each repertoire. In a later analysis, generation probabilities were computed with a VDJ recombination model fitted to out-of-frame rearrangements, and the resulting probabilities were checked against IGoR. In a later analysis, TCR-TCR, TCR-HLA and TCR-CMV co-occurrence was scored with hypergeometric tests, and a repertoire-size bias correction was applied to TCR pairs. A later analysis estimated false discovery rates by permuting HLA or CMV assignments 20 times. In a later analysis, co-occurring TCRs were grouped using DBSCAN, and TCRdist sequence similarity was added for clustering within HLA-allele-positive subsets. Repertoires with fewer than 30,000 or more than 120,000 public chains were left out of co-occurrence clustering, as were a few repertoires with anomalous nucleotide sharing. TCRdb provides this immuneACCESS table in a form limited to in-frame rearrangements. Some clones are lacking; in checked studies, under half of them reflect an unresolved V gene, and why the rest are absent is not known. D and trimming were read from the DNA, whereas the V and J calls and clone size are those reported in that table. Here the sample has approximately 150,000 clones; 70% to 80% occur a single time. 1.2% to 1.5% of the sample belongs to the ten largest clones.

The germline V gene (reference sequence) supplies CDR1 SEHNR and CDR2 FQNEAQ. The CDR3 covers 18 residues, taking in both the cysteine and the phenylalanine. Of all the DNA, just the CDR3 is kept, 54 bases in frame from base 1. This receptor chain uses TRBV7-9 and TRBJ1-1; 8 nucleotides in the junction match TRBD1. The sample was PBMCs. The source is a man aged 55 to 70 in good health and CMV-seronegative. The CDR3 protein sequence reads: CSSSLEGRRGRSNTEAFF. The DNA sequence is TGTTCCAGCAGCTTAGAAGGACGCAGGGGGCGATCGAACACTGAAGCTTTCTTT.